A selection of T cell receptor beta chains follows, all from one sample in a study of identical twins. TCRdb called the 5' RACE reads again in MiXCR, with one record for every CDR3 protein. Of 400,000 to 500,000 distinct CDR3 sequences listed, around a sixth are singletons. Material: naive T cells sorted from blood. The receptors originated from a man aged 45-65 years in good health. The CDR3 runs from the conserved cysteine through the conserved F or W. The D gene is left open where the match is weak. Clone size is stated in some rows and not others, as once, few, many or a class when expanded.

clone_size: few
d_call: TRBD1
j_call: TRBJ1-2
v_call: TRBV7-2
cdr3_aa: CASSLALDRGQSYGYTF
cdr3_nt: TGTGCCAGCAGCTTAGCGCTGGACAGGGGGCAAAGCTATGGCTACACCTTC

clone_size: few
d_call: -
j_call: TRBJ2-7
v_call: TRBV5-1
cdr3_aa: CASSLNPTDAYEQYF
cdr3_nt: TGCGCCAGCTCCCTCAATCCGACGGACGCCTACGAGCAGTACTTC

clone_size: -
d_call: -
j_call: TRBJ1-1
v_call: TRBV2
cdr3_aa: CASSESTFNTEAFF
cdr3_nt: TGTGCCAGCAGTGAATCGACATTTAACACTGAAGCTTTCTTT

clone_size: -
d_call: -
j_call: TRBJ2-1
v_call: TRBV30
cdr3_aa: CAWSMEGDEQFF
cdr3_nt: TGTGCCTGGAGTATGGAGGGCGATGAGCAGTTCTTC

clone_size: many
d_call: TRBD1
j_call: TRBJ2-7
v_call: TRBV29-1
cdr3_aa: CSVGRGQGYEQYF
cdr3_nt: TGCAGCGTTGGCCGGGGACAGGGATACGAGCAGTACTTC

clone_size: -
d_call: -
j_call: TRBJ1-3
v_call: TRBV5-1
cdr3_aa: CASSPTSNSGNTIYF
cdr3_nt: TGCGCCAGCAGCCCCACCTCCAACTCTGGAAACACCATATATTTT

clone_size: many
d_call: TRBD1
j_call: TRBJ2-2
v_call: TRBV3-1
cdr3_aa: CASSLRDRGYTGELFF
cdr3_nt: TGTGCCAGCAGCCTGCGGGACAGGGGGTACACCGGGGAGCTGTTTTTT

clone_size: -
d_call: TRBD1
j_call: TRBJ2-7
v_call: TRBV27
cdr3_aa: CASSVGTDGVYEQYF
cdr3_nt: TGTGCCAGCAGTGTCGGGACAGATGGCGTTTACGAGCAGTACTTC

clone_size: -
d_call: -
j_call: TRBJ2-7
v_call: TRBV3-1
cdr3_aa: CASSQVIGTYEQYF
cdr3_nt: TGTGCCAGCAGCCAAGTTATAGGGACCTACGAGCAGTACTTC

clone_size: -
d_call: TRBD2
j_call: TRBJ2-7
v_call: TRBV7-2
cdr3_aa: CASSSLAGTPHEQYF
cdr3_nt: TGTGCCAGCAGCTCACTAGCGGGCACCCCTCACGAGCAGTACTTC

clone_size: many
d_call: TRBD2
j_call: TRBJ2-1
v_call: TRBV6-1
cdr3_aa: CASSDRGLAKFNEQFF
cdr3_nt: TGTGCCAGCAGTGACCGAGGACTAGCGAAATTCAATGAGCAGTTCTTC

clone_size: -
d_call: -
j_call: TRBJ2-7
v_call: TRBV12-3/TRBV12-4
cdr3_aa: CASSTAGPYEQYF
cdr3_nt: TGTGCCAGCAGCACGGCTGGGCCCTACGAGCAGTACTTC

clone_size: -
d_call: TRBD2
j_call: TRBJ2-7
v_call: TRBV20-1
cdr3_aa: CSATLAGGHEQYF
cdr3_nt: TGCAGTGCTACCTTAGCGGGAGGACACGAGCAGTACTTC

clone_size: many
d_call: -
j_call: TRBJ2-7
v_call: TRBV15
cdr3_aa: CATRPSTDSYEQYF
cdr3_nt: TGTGCCACCAGACCCAGCACAGACTCCTACGAGCAGTACTTC

clone_size: -
d_call: -
j_call: TRBJ2-1
v_call: TRBV18
cdr3_aa: CASSPPLRGIHEQFF
cdr3_nt: TGTGCCAGCTCACCACCATTGCGGGGAATACATGAGCAGTTCTTC

clone_size: many
d_call: TRBD1
j_call: TRBJ2-5
v_call: TRBV15
cdr3_aa: CATSVRQGAIRETQYF
cdr3_nt: TGTGCCACCAGCGTTCGGCAGGGGGCTATCAGAGAGACCCAGTACTTC